Listed below are T cell receptor beta chains from one sample, sequenced in a study of T-cell reconstitution after alpha-beta-depleted transplantation in children. TCRdb re-derived calls from the PCR reads in MiXCR, one entry per CDR3 protein. The table has under 150,000 distinct CDR3 sequences, 9.7% seen once. The source was PBMCs, mostly from graft donor cells, collected 180 days after TCRalphabeta/CD19-depleted stem cell transplant. The receptors originated from a girl less than two years old who had a stem cell transplant for combined immunodeficiency, so the T cells may come from the graft donor. CDR3s include the opening cysteine and the closing phenylalanine or tryptophan. D genes are given only for firm matches. The size of a clone is reported for some rows only, either as once, few or many, or as a class for expanded clones.

j_call	v_call	clone_size	cdr3_length	d_call	cdr3_nt	cdr3_aa
TRBJ1-2	TRBV7-2	few	14	-	TGTGCCAGCAGCGGAACAGGGTCTAACTATGGCTACACCTTC	CASSGTGSNYGYTF
TRBJ2-5	TRBV29-1	-	14	TRBD1	TGCAGCGTGCTGATACAGGGGGCGCGGGAGACCCAGTACTTC	CSVLIQGARETQYF
TRBJ2-1	TRBV6-2/TRBV6-3	many	11	-	TGTGCCAGCAGGAGAGGGAATGAGCAGTTCTTC	CASRRGNEQFF
TRBJ2-1	TRBV5-5	-	18	TRBD2	TGTGCCAGCAGCTTGACTAGCGGGGGGCTGAGCTCCTACAATGAGCAGTTCTTC	CASSLTSGGLSSYNEQFF
TRBJ2-7	TRBV7-2	many	14	-	TGTGCCAGCAGCTTTAGCGTTAGCTCCTACGAGCAGTACTTC	CASSFSVSSYEQYF
TRBJ2-2	TRBV20-1	-	14	TRBD2	TGCAGTGCTAGAGGGCTAGCGGGGACCGGGGAGCTGTTTTTT	CSARGLAGTGELFF
TRBJ2-2	TRBV15	few	12	-	TGTGCCACCAGCAGAGACTCCGGGGAGCTGTTTTTT	CATSRDSGELFF
TRBJ2-3	TRBV6-2/TRBV6-3	-	13	-	TGTGCCAGCAGTCGCCTTGGACCGGATACGCAGTATTTT	CASSRLGPDTQYF
TRBJ2-3	TRBV10-3	many	14	-	TGTGCCATCAGAGGCGGGGTTAGCACAGATACGCAGTATTTT	CAIRGGVSTDTQYF
TRBJ2-2	TRBV18	many	16	-	TGTGCCAGCTCACCCCGACAGCGGCGGAACACCGGGGAGCTGTTTTTT	CASSPRQRRNTGELFF
TRBJ2-1	TRBV18	-	16	-	TGTGCCAGCTCACCACCGAGCAGCGGTTCCTACAATGAGCAGTTCTTC	CASSPPSSGSYNEQFF
TRBJ2-3	TRBV5-6	few	17	-	TGTGCCAGCAGCTTGTACCGACTGCCCGTTACCACAGATACGCAGTATTTT	CASSLYRLPVTTDTQYF
TRBJ2-1	TRBV6-2/TRBV6-3	few	17	TRBD2	TGTGCCAGCAGTTTCCCGACTAGCGGTAGCTCCTACAATGAGCAGTTCTTC	CASSFPTSGSSYNEQFF
TRBJ1-2	TRBV29-1	-	19	-	TGCAGCGTTGAAGATTGGGTAGAAGGGAGCCCCGAAACCTACTATGGCTACACCTTC	CSVEDWVEGSPETYYGYTF
TRBJ2-7	TRBV29-1	few	13	TRBD2	TGCAGCGCAAGCACTAGCGGGAGTGGCGAGCAGTACTTC	CSASTSGSGEQYF
TRBJ2-4	TRBV5-5	few	17	-	TGTGCCAGCAGCTTGGCGAGGCAGGTCCTAGCCAAAAACATTCAGTACTTC	CASSLARQVLAKNIQYF
TRBJ2-7	TRBV7-2	many	14	-	TGTGCCAGCAGCTTAGCCAGGGGAGTTTACGAGCAGTACTTC	CASSLARGVYEQYF
TRBJ2-6	TRBV20-1	few	13	-	TGCAGTGCTAAGGCGGCGTCGGGCAACGTCCTGACTTTC	CSAKAASGNVLTF
TRBJ2-5	TRBV12-3/TRBV12-4	many	13	-	TGTGCCAGCAGTTGGACGGTCTGGGAGACCCAGTACTTC	CASSWTVWETQYF
TRBJ2-3	TRBV20-1	few	16	-	TGCAGTGCTAGAGATTGGATGATAGCGAGCACAGATACGCAGTATTTT	CSARDWMIASTDTQYF
TRBJ1-1	TRBV10-3	-	14	TRBD1	TGTGCCATCGGGGCAGGGGGCCGGAACACTGAAGCTTTCTTT	CAIGAGGRNTEAFF
TRBJ1-2	TRBV12-5	few	18	-	TGTGCTAGTGGTTTCCGGGGGAAAAGGGCCTTCGGGGATTATGGCTACACCTTC	CASGFRGKRAFGDYGYTF
TRBJ2-1	TRBV11-2	-	18	-	TGTGCCAGCAGCTTAGAGCCAAGGGGGTCCTGGGGCTACAATGAGCAGTTCTTC	CASSLEPRGSWGYNEQFF
TRBJ2-1	TRBV4-3	-	18	TRBD2	TGCGCCAGCAGCCACCCTTGGACTAGCGGGGCCTCCTACAATGAGCAGTTCTTC	CASSHPWTSGASYNEQFF
TRBJ2-7	TRBV7-2	many	14	TRBD1	TGTGCCAGCAGCTTTGACAGGGGCGGCTACGAGCAGTACTTC	CASSFDRGGYEQYF
TRBJ2-7	TRBV7-2	few	17	TRBD1	TGTGCCAGCAGCTCGTCTTGGGGGACAGGGCCTTCCTACGAGCAGTACTTC	CASSSSWGTGPSYEQYF
TRBJ2-7	TRBV12-3/TRBV12-4	few	14	-	TGTGCCAGCAGTCGCGGGACCCCTCCCTACGAGCAGTACTTC	CASSRGTPPYEQYF
TRBJ2-5	TRBV27	few	15	TRBD1	TGTGCCAGCAGTCTCATGACAGGGGTGAGGGAGACCCAGTACTTC	CASSLMTGVRETQYF
TRBJ2-7	TRBV20-1	many	14	-	TGCAGTGCTCCGACTGGTAGTCCGCCTCGAGGGCAGTACTTC	CSAPTGSPPRGQYF
TRBJ2-7	TRBV12-3/TRBV12-4	few	16	-	TGTGCCAGCAGTTTTGGTGTTCGGCTAACACTTTACGAGCAGTACTTC	CASSFGVRLTLYEQYF
TRBJ2-1	TRBV20-1	few	11	-	TGCAGTGCTAGTTCTGGGTCGGGAAAGTTCTTC	CSASSGSGKFF
TRBJ2-1	TRBV5-1	few	14	TRBD2	TGCGCCAGCAGTTCTAGCGGGGGTACCTATGAGCAGTTCTTC	CASSSSGGTYEQFF
TRBJ2-1	TRBV12-3/TRBV12-4	-	15	-	TGTGCCAGCAGTTTAGGGGGCAGGGAAAGGAATGAGCAGTTCTTC	CASSLGGRERNEQFF
TRBJ2-3	TRBV7-2	few	16	TRBD2	TGTGCCAGCAGCTTCCGCGGCGGGGGGCCCACAGATACGCAGTATTTT	CASSFRGGGPTDTQYF
TRBJ1-1	TRBV18	few	15	-	TGTGCCAGCTCACCCATGGTCCTGGGGAACACTGAAGCTTTCTTT	CASSPMVLGNTEAFF
TRBJ2-1	TRBV4-3	-	17	-	TGCTCCAGCAGCCAAGAAGGGCCTACCTCCGCCTACAATGAGCAGTTCTTC	CSSSQEGPTSAYNEQFF
TRBJ2-1	TRBV5-1	few	17	TRBD2	TGCGCCAGCAGCTTGGGGCTTAGCGGGAGAGTTAACAATGAGCAGTTCTTC	CASSLGLSGRVNNEQFF
TRBJ2-7	TRBV7-8	few	12	-	TGTGCCAGCAGCGACGGAAACTACGAGCAGTACTTC	CASSDGNYEQYF
TRBJ2-1	TRBV9	few	15	-	TGTGCCAGCAGCGTAGGCCCAGCCTCCAACAATGAGCAGTTCTTC	CASSVGPASNNEQFF
TRBJ1-2	TRBV11-2	-	19	-	TGTGCCAGCAGCTTTAGACAGGAAGGCCGACCAAGAAATGACTATGGCTACACCTTC	CASSFRQEGRPRNDYGYTF
TRBJ1-6	TRBV7-9	-	14	TRBD1	TGTGCCAGCAGCTGGGGACAGTATAATTCACCCCTCCACTTT	CASSWGQYNSPLHF
TRBJ2-2	TRBV6-5	few	14	-	TGTGCCAGCAGTTACGTAGGAAGAACCGGGGAGCTGTTTTTT	CASSYVGRTGELFF
TRBJ2-5	TRBV5-5	many	11	-	TGTGCCAGCAGCTTGATGGAGACCCAGTACTTC	CASSLMETQYF
TRBJ2-3	TRBV9	-	18	TRBD2	TGTGCCAGCAGCGCGACTAGCGGGAGGGGCGCGAGTACAGATACGCAGTATTTT	CASSATSGRGASTDTQYF
TRBJ1-5	TRBV9	-	16	-	TGTGCCAGCAGCGTACCCGGACTGGGTAGCAATCAGCCCCAGCATTTT	CASSVPGLGSNQPQHF
TRBJ2-7	TRBV5-1	-	16	TRBD1	TGCGCCAGCAGCTCATTGCTGGGTGACAGGGGGCATGAGCAGTACTTC	CASSSLLGDRGHEQYF
TRBJ2-7	TRBV9	-	14	TRBD1	TGTGCCAGCAGCAAAGACCAACAGGGGGACGAGCAGTACTTC	CASSKDQQGDEQYF
TRBJ1-1	TRBV7-2	few	15	-	TGTGCCAGCAGCGAATACAGTGTTTTGAACACTGAAGCTTTCTTT	CASSEYSVLNTEAFF
TRBJ1-4	TRBV29-1	few	13	-	TGCAGCGTTGAAGAACAGCCTAATGAAAAACTGTTTTTT	CSVEEQPNEKLFF
TRBJ2-1	TRBV5-1	few	16	-	TGCGCCAGCAGCTTGGACAGGGTCACAATCTACAATGAGCAGTTCTTC	CASSLDRVTIYNEQFF
TRBJ1-5	TRBV6-1	many	14	TRBD1	TGTGCCAGCAGTGGCCGGGACAGTAATCAGCCCCAGCATTTT	CASSGRDSNQPQHF
TRBJ2-7	TRBV3-1	-	14	-	TGTGCCAGCAGCCAAGATGGGTTCCGCTACGAGCAGCACTTC	CASSQDGFRYEQHF
TRBJ2-3	TRBV24-1	-	13	-	TGTGCCACCAGTGCTGGTGGGGGGGATACGCAGTATTTT	CATSAGGGDTQYF
TRBJ2-1	TRBV7-3	-	15	-	TGTGCCAGCAGCTTCCTCATGAGCTCCTACAATGAGCAGTTCTTC	CASSFLMSSYNEQFF
TRBJ1-1	TRBV5-1	few	14	-	TGCGCCAGCAGCTCCACAGGGTGGTACACTGAAGCTTTCTTT	CASSSTGWYTEAFF
TRBJ2-7	TRBV7-3	-	15	-	TGTGCCAGCAGCTTATTCGGCGGACCGCTTTACGAGCAGTACTTC	CASSLFGGPLYEQYF
TRBJ2-7	TRBV7-9	-	14	-	TGTGCCAGCAGCTTCCTCCCGGGACCCTACGAGCAGTACTTC	CASSFLPGPYEQYF